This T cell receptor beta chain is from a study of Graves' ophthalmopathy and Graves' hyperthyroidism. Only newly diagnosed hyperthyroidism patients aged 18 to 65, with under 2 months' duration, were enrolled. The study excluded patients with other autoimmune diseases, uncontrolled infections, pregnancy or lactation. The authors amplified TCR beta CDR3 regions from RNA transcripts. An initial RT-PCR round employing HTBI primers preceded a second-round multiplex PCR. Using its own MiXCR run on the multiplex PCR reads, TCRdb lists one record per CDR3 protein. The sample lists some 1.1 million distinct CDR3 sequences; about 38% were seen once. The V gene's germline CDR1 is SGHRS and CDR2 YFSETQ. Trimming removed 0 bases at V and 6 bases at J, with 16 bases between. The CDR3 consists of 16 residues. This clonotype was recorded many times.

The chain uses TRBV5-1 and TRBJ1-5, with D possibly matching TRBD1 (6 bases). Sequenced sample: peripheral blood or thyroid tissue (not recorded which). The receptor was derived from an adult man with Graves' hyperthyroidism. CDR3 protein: CASSLGPGQGSQPQHF. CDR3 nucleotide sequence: TGCGCCAGCAGCTTGGGTCCGGGGCAGGGGAGTCAGCCCCAGCATTTT.